The 7 T cell receptor beta chains given below trace back to one sample, sequenced in a study of human T cells and chemical hapten exposure. Each CDR3 protein is one row after TCRdb ran MiXCR on the RACE reads. The sample carries roughly 100,000 distinct CDR3 sequences, about 9% recorded once. Time point indicated: patch test 2, 6 weeks after DPC sensitization. Treatment defined: therapeutic diphenylcyclopropenone sensitization with weekly scalp DPC. The input for sequencing was whole blood, taken in connection with sensitization to the hapten diphenylcyclopropenone (DPC). The receptors come from a woman between 40 and 55 years old with alopecia areata. Some clones in this sample may be carry-over from other donors' samples.

This clonotype has a count of ten or more. V gene TRBV29-1 combines with J gene TRBJ2-1; 14 bases line up with TRBD2. V was pared by 7 bases and J by 6 bases, with 5 bases of the junction left unmatched. The CDR3 length is 14 residues. Germline assignment: CDR1 SQVTM and CDR2 ANQGSEA. Here the CDR3 DNA reads TGCAGCGCCTTGACTAGCGGGAGGGCCAATGAGCAGTTCTTC. It yields the protein CSALTSGRANEQFF.

V and J are TRBV28 and TRBJ1-6; D ambiguous. V was trimmed by 1 base and J by 4 bases, leaving 8 bases between them. The germline gives CDR1 MDHEN, CDR2 SYDVKM. The CDR3 totals 15 residues. CDR3 region: CASSLSRGYNSPLHF. CDR3 DNA sequence: TGTGCCAGCAGTTTATCGCGCGGGTATAATTCACCCCTCCACTTT.

This clonotype was observed a handful of times. The gene calls are TRBV4-2 and TRBJ2-1; TRBD2 matches at 10 bases. CDR1 is LGHNA and CDR2 is YNFKEQ in the germline V gene. The junction had 4 bases not matched to a gene; V was cut back by 4 bases and J by 1 base. CDR3 length: 16 amino acids. CDR3 sequence: CASSRGTSDSYNEQFF. The CDR3 DNA sequence: TGTGCCAGCAGCCGCGGGACTAGCGATTCCTACAATGAGCAGTTCTTC.

This clonotype was counted only a few times. The rearrangement joins TRBV28 to TRBJ2-4; no definite D call. Trimming shortened V by 2 bases and J by 0 bases, and 5 bases separated the two germline ends. The CDR3 covers 14 residues. CDR1 is MDHEN and CDR2 is SYDVKM in the germline V gene. As DNA, the CDR3 is TGTGCCAGCAGTTTAGCAGGAGCCAAAAACATTCAGTACTTC. Translating gives CASSLAGAKNIQYF.

This clonotype was detected many times. The chain couples TRBV7-2 to TRBJ2-3; 9 positions match TRBD2. The CDR3 is made up of 15 amino acids. The V and J ends lost 5 bases and 4 bases, in that order; junction bases with no gene match: 7. From germline, CDR1 is SGHTA and CDR2 FQGNSA. The CDR3 region is CASSRGLAGPDTQYF. The DNA for the CDR3 is TGTGCCAGCAGCCGGGGGCTAGCGGGACCAGATACGCAGTATTTT.

This clonotype was recorded at least ten times. The V call is TRBV4-2, the J call TRBJ2-3; 7 nucleotides match TRBD2. Unmatched junction bases numbered 5, after V lost 4 bases and J lost 4 bases. This CDR3 spans 14 amino acids. Germline V gene lookup returns CDR1 LGHNA and CDR2 YNFKEQ. DNA for the CDR3: TGTGCCAGCAGCCGGGCTAGCGGCTCAGATACGCAGTATTTT. Amino acids: CASSRASGSDTQYF.

This clonotype has more than one count but fewer than ten. The chain joins TRBV7-6 to TRBJ2-7; no firm D call. CDR3 length: 13 amino acids. V lost 3 bases, J lost 2 bases, and 8 bases lay in between. Germline CDR1 reads SGHVS; CDR2 reads FNYEAQ. CDR3 DNA sequence: TGTGCCAGCAGCTTTGCCGATGCCTACGAGCAGTACTTC. Translation gives CASSFADAYEQYF.